Each of the 3 T cell receptor beta chains below was sequenced from the same sample in a study of cytomegalovirus exposure and HLA in healthy donors. The PCR ran on 60 Vbeta and 13 Jbeta primers. Using immunoSEQ multiplex PCR, the repertoire was profiled, and TCRdb retains in-frame clones only, with some absent. The sample lists roughly 140,000 clones; around 81% were seen once. The sequenced sample consisted of PBMCs. The source of these receptors is a male donor in good health and CMV-seronegative.

This chain links TRBV5-1 with TRBJ1-2; TRBD1 matches 10 bases. The CDR3 spans 16 residues. Germline V gene sequence: CDR1 SGHRS, CDR2 YFSETQ. V shed 4 bases and J 2 bases; nucleotides not matched to a gene: 8. CDR3 sequence reads: CASSKDPGQGNYGYTF. The CDR3 DNA reads as TGCGCCAGCAGCAAGGATCCGGGACAGGGGAACTATGGCTACACCTTC.

The chain employs TRBV27 and TRBJ1-5, with D possibly matching TRBD1 (6 bases). CDR3 length: 13 amino acids. V lost 5 bases and J 7 bases, leaving 12 bases between the germline ends. The V gene's germline CDR1 is MNHEY and CDR2 SMNVEV (reference sequence). CDR3 bases: TGTGCCAGCAGTACAATACAGGGACAGCCCCAGCATTTT. This codes for CASSTIQGQPQHF.

This clone was picked up a small number of times. The CDR3 here is CASSRDIVYGYTF. CDR3 nucleotide sequence: TGTGCCAGCAGTAGGGACATAGTCTATGGCTACACCTTC. The chain combines TRBV6-5 with TRBJ1-2, with D tentatively TRBD1 (6 bases). This CDR3 is 13 amino acids long. Trimming pared 5 bases from V and 4 bases from J, leaving 11 bases between. Germline lookup yields CDR1 MNHEY and CDR2 SVGAGI.